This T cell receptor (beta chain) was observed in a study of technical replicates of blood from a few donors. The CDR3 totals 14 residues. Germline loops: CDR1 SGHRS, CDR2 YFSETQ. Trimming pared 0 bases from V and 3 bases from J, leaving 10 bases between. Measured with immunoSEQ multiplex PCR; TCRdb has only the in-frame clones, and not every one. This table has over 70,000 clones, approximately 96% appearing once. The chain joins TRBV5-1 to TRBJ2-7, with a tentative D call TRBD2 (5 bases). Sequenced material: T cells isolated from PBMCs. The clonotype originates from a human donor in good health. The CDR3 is CASSLARTGYEQYF. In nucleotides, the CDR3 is TGCGCCAGCAGCTTGGCCAGGACTGGCTACGAGCAGTACTTC.